The text below deals with one TCR beta chain. The antigen remains unidentified. The data were taken from a study of cytomegalovirus exposure and HLA in healthy donors. Background on the study: In a previous analysis, approximately 110 million unique TCR beta sequences were found from 150 million to 200 million T cells. The Caucasian-associated ancestry cluster held 80% to 90% of roughly 400 genotyped donors. Study-level points and caveats: TCR beta sequences reportedly predicted most subjects' HLA-A and HLA-B alleles accurately.

V was clipped by 5 bases and J by 5 bases, with 24 bases between them. This CDR3 spans 17 amino acids. CDR1 and CDR2 from the germline V gene are SGHTA and FQGNSA. With 60 Vbeta and 13 Jbeta primers, the PCR was carried out. Only in-frame clones appear in the TCRdb table, and some are missing; sequencing was by immunoSEQ multiplex PCR. The top ten clones hold 9.6% of a sample with roughly 100,000 clones, 70% to 80% of them seen once. The chain is built from TRBV7-2 and TRBJ2-5, with a weak D call TRBD1 (5 bases). Sequencing input: PBMCs. The receptor was isolated from a male donor in good health and CMV-seropositive. The CDR3: CASSPHRSRAVRETQYF. CDR3 DNA sequence: TGTGCCAGCAGCCCCCATCGTAGCAGGGCGGTACGGGAGACCCAGTACTTC.